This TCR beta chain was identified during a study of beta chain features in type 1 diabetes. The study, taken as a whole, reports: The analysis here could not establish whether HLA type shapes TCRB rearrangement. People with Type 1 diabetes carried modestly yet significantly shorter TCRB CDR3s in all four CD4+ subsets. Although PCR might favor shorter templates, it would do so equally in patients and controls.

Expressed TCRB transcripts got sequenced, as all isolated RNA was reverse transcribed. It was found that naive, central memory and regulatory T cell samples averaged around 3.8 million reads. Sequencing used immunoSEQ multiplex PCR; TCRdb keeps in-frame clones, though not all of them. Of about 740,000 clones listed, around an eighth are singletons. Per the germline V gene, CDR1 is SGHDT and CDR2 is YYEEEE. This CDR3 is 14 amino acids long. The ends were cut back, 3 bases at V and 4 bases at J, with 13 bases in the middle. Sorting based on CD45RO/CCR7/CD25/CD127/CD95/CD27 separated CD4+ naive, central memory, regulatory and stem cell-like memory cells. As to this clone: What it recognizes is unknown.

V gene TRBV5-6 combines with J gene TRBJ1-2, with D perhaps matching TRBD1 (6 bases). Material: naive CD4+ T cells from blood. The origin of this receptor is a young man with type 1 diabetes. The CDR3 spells CASSSFTDSYGYTF. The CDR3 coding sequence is TGTGCCAGCAGCTCGTTTACGGACAGCTATGGCTACACCTTC.